The T cell receptor (beta chain) described here comes from a study of monozygotic twins with inflammatory bowel disease. With regard to this clonotype: The antigen is not known.

TCRdb reprocessed the 5' RACE reads and keeps a single row for each CDR3 protein, giving no DNA. In total, the table holds roughly 200,000 distinct CDR3 sequences. Study-wide points: Patient-to-patient differences in immunosuppressive treatment may have added variability to the repertoires.

The CDR3 loop spans 16 amino acids. Germline V lookup: CDR1 SGHTA, CDR2 FQGNSA. The V call is TRBV7-2, the J call TRBJ2-5; the D call from TCRdb, TRBD2, cannot be confirmed without DNA. The specimen was blood. The clonotype was recovered from a human donor with ulcerative colitis or Crohn's disease, or a healthy co-twin of an affected twin (not recorded which). Here the CDR3 reads CASSFAGTSGAETQYF.